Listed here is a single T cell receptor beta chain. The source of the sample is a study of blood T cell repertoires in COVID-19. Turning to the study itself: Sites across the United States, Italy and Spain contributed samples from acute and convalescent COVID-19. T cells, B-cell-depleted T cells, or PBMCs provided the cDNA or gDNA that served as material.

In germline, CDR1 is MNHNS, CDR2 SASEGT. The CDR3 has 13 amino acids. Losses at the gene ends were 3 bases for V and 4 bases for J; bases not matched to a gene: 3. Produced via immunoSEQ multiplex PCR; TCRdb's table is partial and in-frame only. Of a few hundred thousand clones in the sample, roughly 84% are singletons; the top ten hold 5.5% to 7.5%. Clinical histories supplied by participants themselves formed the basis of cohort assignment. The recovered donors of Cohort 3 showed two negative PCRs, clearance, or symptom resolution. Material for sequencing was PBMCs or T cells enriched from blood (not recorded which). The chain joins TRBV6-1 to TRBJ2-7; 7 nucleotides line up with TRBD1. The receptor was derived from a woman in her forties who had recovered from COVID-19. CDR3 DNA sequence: TGTGCCAGCAGTGATGGACAGGTGTACGAGCAGTACTTC. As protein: CASSDGQVYEQYF.